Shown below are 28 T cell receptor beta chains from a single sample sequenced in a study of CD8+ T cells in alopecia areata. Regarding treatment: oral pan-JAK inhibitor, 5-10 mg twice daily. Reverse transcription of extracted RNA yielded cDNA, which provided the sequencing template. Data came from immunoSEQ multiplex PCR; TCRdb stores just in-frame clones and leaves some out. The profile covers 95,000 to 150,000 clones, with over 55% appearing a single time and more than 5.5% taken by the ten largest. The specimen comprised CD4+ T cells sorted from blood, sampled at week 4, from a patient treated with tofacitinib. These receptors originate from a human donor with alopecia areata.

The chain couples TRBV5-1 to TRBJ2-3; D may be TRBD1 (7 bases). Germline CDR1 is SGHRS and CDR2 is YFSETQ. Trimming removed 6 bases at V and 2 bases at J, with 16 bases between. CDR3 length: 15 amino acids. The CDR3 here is CASTLRGRDTDTQYF. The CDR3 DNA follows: TGCGCCAGCACACTAAGGGGGCGGGACACAGATACGCAGTATTTT.

DNA for the CDR3: TGTGCCAGCAGCTTATTGGACCAGGGGGGATACGAGCAGTACTTC. Its translation is CASSLLDQGGYEQYF. This chain uses TRBV7-6 with TRBJ2-7, with D possibly matching TRBD1 (7 bases). The CDR3 covers 15 residues. CDR1 is SGHVS, CDR2 FNYEAQ, per germline. Trimming took 2 bases from V and 4 from J, leaving 15 bases between them.

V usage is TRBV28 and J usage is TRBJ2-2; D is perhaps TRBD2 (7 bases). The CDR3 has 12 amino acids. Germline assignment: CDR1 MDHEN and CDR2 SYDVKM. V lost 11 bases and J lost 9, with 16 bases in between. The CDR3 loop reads CAVPGGHRELFF. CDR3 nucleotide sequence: TGTGCCGTCCCCGGGGGGCACCGGGAGCTGTTTTTT. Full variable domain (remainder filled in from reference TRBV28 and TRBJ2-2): DVKVTQSSRYLVKRTGEKVFLECVQDMDHENMFWYRQDPGLGLRLIYFSYDVKMKEKGDIPEGYSVSREKKERFSLILESASTNQTSMYLCAVPGGHRELFFGEGSRLTVL.

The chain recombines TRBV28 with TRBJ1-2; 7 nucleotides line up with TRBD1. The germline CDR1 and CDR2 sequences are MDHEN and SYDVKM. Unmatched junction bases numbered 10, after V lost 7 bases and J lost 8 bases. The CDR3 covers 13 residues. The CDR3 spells CASTTPDREGYTF. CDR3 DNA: TGTGCCAGCACCACCCCCGACAGGGAAGGCTACACCTTC.

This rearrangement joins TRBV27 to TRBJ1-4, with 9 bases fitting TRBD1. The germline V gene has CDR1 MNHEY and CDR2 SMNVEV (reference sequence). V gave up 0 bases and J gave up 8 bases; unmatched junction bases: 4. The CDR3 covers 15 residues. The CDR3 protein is CASSLSNRGREKLFF. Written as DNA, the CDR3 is TGTGCCAGCAGTTTATCGAACAGGGGGCGAGAAAAACTGTTTTTT.

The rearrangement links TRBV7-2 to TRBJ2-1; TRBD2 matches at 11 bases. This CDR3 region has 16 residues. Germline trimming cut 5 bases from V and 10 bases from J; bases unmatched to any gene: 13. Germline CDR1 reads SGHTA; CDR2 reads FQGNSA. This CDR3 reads CASSVSGGARSQEQFF. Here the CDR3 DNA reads TGTGCCAGCAGCGTTAGCGGGGGGGCCCGGTCGCAAGAGCAGTTCTTC.

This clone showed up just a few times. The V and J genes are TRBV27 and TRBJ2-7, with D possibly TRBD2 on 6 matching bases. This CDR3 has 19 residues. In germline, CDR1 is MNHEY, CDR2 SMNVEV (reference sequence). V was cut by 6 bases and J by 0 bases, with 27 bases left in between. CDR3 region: CASSSGFYKRARSSYEQYF. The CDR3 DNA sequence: TGTGCCAGCAGCTCCGGTTTTTACAAGCGGGCAAGGAGCTCCTACGAGCAGTACTTC.

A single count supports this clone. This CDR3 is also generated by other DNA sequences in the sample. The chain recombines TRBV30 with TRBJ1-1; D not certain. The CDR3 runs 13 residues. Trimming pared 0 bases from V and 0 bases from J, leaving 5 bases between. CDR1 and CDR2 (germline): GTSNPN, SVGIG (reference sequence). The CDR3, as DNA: TGTGCCTGGAGTGTACGGATGAACACTGAAGCTTTCTTT. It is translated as CAWSVRMNTEAFF.

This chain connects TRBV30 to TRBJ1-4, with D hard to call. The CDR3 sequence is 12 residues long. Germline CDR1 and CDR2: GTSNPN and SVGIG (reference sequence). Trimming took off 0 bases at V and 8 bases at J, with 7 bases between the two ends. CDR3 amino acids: CAWSVVGEKLFF. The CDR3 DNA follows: TGTGCCTGGAGTGTCGTGGGGGAAAAACTGTTTTTT.

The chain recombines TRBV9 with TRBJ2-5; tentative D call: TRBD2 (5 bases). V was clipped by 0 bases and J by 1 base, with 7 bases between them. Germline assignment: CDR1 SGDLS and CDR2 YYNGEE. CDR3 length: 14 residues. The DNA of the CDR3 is TGTGCCAGCAGCGTAGGGGGAGCCCAAGAGACCCAGTACTTC. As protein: CASSVGGAQETQYF.

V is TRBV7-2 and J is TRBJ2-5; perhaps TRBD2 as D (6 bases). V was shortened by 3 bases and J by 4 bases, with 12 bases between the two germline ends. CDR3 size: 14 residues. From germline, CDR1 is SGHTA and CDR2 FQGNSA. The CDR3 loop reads CASSFAGTGETQYF. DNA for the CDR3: TGTGCCAGCAGCTTCGCGGGAACGGGAGAGACCCAGTACTTC.

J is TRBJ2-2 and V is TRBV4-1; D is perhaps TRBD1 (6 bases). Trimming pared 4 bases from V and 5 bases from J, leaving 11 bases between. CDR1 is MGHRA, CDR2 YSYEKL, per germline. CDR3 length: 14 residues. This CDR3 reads CASSRPQGTGELFF. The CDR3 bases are TGCGCCAGCAGCCGACCACAGGGTACCGGGGAGCTGTTTTTT.

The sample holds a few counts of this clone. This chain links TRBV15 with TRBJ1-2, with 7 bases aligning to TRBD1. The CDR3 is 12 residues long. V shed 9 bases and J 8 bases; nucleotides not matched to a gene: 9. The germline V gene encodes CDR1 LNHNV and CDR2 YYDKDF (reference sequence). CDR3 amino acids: CATTKQGSGYTF. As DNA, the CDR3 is TGTGCCACTACCAAACAGGGGAGCGGCTACACCTTC. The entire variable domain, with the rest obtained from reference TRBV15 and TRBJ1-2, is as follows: DAMVIQNPRYQVTQFGKPVTLSCSQTLNHNVMYWYQQKSSQAPKLLFHYYDKDFNNEADTPDNFQSRRPNTSFCFLDIRSPGLGDTAMYLCATTKQGSGYTFGSGTRLTVV.

The CDR3 sequence: CASSLRGLEQETQYF. In DNA form, the CDR3 reads TGCGCCAGCAGCCTGCGGGGACTGGAACAAGAGACCCAGTACTTC. This chain uses TRBV5-1 with TRBJ2-5; a weak D match, TRBD2 (6 bases). With 4 bases removed from V and 2 bases from J, the gap between germline ends came to 15 bases. From germline, CDR1 is SGHRS and CDR2 YFSETQ. The CDR3 has 15 amino acids.

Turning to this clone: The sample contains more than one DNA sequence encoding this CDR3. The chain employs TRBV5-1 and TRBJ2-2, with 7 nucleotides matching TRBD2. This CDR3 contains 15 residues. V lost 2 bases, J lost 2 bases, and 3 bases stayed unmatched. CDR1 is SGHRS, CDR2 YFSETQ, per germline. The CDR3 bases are TGCGCCAGCAGCTTAGCGGGACCAAACACCGGGGAGCTGTTTTTT. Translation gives CASSLAGPNTGELFF.

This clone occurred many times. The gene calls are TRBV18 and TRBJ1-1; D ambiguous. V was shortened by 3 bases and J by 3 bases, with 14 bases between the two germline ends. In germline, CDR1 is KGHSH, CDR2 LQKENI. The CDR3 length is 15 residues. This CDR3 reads CASSPGLGRDTEAFF. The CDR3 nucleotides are TGTGCCAGCTCACCCGGCTTGGGAAGGGACACTGAAGCTTTCTTT.

The CDR3 loop is CASSGDRAGEEKLFF. Written as DNA, the CDR3 is TGCGCCAGCAGCGGAGACAGGGCTGGAGAAGAAAAACTGTTTTTT. This chain links TRBV5-1 with TRBJ1-4; 7 bases align to TRBD1. J lost 8 bases, V lost 4 bases, and 11 bases had no gene match. Germline lookup yields CDR1 SGHRS and CDR2 YFSETQ. CDR3 length: 15 amino acids. The full variable domain, completed using reference TRBV5-1 and TRBJ1-4, is KAGVTQTPRYLIKTRGQQVTLSCSPISGHRSVSWYQQTPGQGLQFLFEYFSETQRNKGNFPGRFSGRQFSNSRSEMNVSTLELGDSALYLCASSGDRAGEEKLFFGSGTQLSVL.

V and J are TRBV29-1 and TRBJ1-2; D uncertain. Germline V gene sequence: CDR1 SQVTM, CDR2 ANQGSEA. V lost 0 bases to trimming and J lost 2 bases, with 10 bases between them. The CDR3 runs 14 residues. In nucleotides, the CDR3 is TGCAGCGTTGAAGATGTCGAGGGCAACTATGGCTACACCTTC. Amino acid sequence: CSVEDVEGNYGYTF. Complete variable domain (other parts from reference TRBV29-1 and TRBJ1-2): SAVISQKPSRDICQRGTSLTIQCQVDSQVTMMFWYRQQPGQSLTLIATANQGSEATYESGFVIDKFPISRPNLTFSTLTVSNMSPEDSSIYLCSVEDVEGNYGYTFGSGTRLTVV.

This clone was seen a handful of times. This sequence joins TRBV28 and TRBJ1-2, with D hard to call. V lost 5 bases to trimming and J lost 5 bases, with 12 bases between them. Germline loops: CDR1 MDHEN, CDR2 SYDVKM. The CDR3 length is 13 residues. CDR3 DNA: TGTGCCAGCAGTCGTGACAAGAATTATGGCTACACCTTC. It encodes CASSRDKNYGYTF.

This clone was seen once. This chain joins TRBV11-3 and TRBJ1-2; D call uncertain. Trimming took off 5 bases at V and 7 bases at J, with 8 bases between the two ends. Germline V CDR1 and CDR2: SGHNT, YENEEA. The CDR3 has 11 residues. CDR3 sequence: CASSVRCGYTF. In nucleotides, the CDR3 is TGTGCCAGCAGCGTCCGTTGTGGCTACACCTTC.

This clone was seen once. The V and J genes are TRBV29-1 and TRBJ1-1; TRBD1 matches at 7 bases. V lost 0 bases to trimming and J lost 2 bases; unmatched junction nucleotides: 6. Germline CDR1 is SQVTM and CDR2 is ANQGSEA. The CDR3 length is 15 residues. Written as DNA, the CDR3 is TGCAGCGTTGAAGATCCCACAGGGGTAAACACTGAAGCTTTCTTT. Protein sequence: CSVEDPTGVNTEAFF.

The CDR3 region is CASSLAGGNQPQHF. The CDR3 DNA reads as TGTGCCAGCAGCTTAGCTGGGGGCAATCAGCCCCAGCATTTT. The J gene is TRBJ1-5, the V gene TRBV7-8; D unresolved. This CDR3 has 14 residues. With 0 bases removed from V and 2 bases from J, the gap between germline ends came to 5 bases. Germline loops: CDR1 SGHVS, CDR2 FQNEAQ. The variable domain in full, completed from reference TRBV7-8 and TRBJ1-5, reads GAGVSQSPRYKVAKRGQDVALRCDPISGHVSLFWYQQALGQGPEFLTYFQNEAQLDKSGLPSDRFFAERPEGSVSTLKIQRTQQEDSAVYLCASSLAGGNQPQHFGDGTRLSIL.

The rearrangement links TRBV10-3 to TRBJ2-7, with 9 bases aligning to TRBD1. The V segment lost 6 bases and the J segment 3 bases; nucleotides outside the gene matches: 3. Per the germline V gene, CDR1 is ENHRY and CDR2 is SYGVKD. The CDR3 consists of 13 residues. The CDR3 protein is CAIRTGGHYEQYF. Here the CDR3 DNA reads TGTGCCATCAGGACAGGGGGACACTACGAGCAGTACTTC.

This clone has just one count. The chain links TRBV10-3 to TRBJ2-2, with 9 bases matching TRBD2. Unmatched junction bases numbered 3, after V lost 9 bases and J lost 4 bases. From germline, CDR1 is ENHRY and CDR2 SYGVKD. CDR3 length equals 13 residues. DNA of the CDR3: TGTGCCATAACGACTAGCGGCACCGGGGAGCTGTTTTTT. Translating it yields CAITTSGTGELFF.

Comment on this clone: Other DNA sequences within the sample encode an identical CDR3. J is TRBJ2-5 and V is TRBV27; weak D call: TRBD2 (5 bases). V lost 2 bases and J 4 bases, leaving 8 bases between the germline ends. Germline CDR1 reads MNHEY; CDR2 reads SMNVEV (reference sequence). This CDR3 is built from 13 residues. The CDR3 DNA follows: TGTGCCAGCAGTTTACGTCGGGGAGAGACCCAGTACTTC. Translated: CASSLRRGETQYF.

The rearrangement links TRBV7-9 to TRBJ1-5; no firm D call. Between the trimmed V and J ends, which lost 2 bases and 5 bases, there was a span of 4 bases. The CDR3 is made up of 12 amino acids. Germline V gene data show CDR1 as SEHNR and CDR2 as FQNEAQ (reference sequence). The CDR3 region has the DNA TGTGCCAGCAGCTTAATCGATCAGCCCCAGCATTTT. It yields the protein CASSLIDQPQHF.

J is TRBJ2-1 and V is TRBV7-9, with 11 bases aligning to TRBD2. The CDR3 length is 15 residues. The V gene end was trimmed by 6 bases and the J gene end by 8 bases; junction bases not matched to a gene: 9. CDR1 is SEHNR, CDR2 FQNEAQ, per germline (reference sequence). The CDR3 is CASRDRLAGRDEQFF. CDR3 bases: TGTGCCAGCAGAGACCGACTAGCGGGAAGGGATGAGCAGTTCTTC.

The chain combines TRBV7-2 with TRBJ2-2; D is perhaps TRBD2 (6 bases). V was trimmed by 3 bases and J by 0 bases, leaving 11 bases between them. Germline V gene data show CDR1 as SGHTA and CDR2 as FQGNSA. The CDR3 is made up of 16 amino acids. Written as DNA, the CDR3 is TGTGCCAGCAGCTTGGGGGGACCTACGAACACCGGGGAGCTGTTTTTT. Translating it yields CASSLGGPTNTGELFF. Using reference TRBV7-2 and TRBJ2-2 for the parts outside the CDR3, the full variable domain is GAGVSQSPSNKVTEKGKDVELRCDPISGHTALYWYRQSLGQGLEFLIYFQGNSAPDKSGLPSDRFSAERTGGSVSTLTIQRTQQEDSAVYLCASSLGGPTNTGELFFGEGSRLTVL.